This paragraph covers one TCR beta chain sequence. This entry belongs to a study of shared T cell receptors in the human thymus. Trimming removed 0 bases from V and 0 bases from J, with 9 bases in between. Germline V gene sequence: CDR1 LNHNV, CDR2 YYDKDF (reference sequence). The CDR3 contains 16 residues. Profiling relied on immunoSEQ multiplex PCR, and the TCRdb table lists in-frame clones only, not all of them. The repertoire consists of under 850,000 clones, with roughly 90% occurring once and the leading ten covering approximately 0.011%. The data were also submitted as part of a second study, on human thymus T cells.

The chain recombines TRBV15 with TRBJ2-1, with D possibly being TRBD1 (6 bases). Specimen: thymocytes. This sequence originates from a boy in the first two years of life with a congenital heart defect. The CDR3 loop is CATSRDPQGSYNEQFF. Written as DNA, the CDR3 is TGTGCCACCAGCAGAGATCCACAGGGCTCCTACAATGAGCAGTTCTTC.